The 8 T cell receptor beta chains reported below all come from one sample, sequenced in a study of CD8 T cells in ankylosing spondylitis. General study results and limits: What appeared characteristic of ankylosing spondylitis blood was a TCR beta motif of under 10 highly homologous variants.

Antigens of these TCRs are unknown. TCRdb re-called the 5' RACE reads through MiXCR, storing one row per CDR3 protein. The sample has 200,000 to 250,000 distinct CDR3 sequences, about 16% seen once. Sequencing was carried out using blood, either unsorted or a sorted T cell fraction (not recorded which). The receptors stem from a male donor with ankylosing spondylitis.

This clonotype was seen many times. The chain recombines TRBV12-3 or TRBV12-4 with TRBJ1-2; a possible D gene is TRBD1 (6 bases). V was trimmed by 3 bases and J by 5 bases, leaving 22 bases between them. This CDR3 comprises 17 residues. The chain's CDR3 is CASSFPDWDTPKYGYTF. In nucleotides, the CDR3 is TGTGCCAGCAGTTTTCCAGACTGGGACACTCCCAAGTATGGCTACACCTTC.

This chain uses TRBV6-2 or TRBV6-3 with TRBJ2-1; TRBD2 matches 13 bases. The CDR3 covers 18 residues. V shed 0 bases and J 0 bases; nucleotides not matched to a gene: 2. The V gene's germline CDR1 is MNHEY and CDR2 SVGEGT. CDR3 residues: CASSYSTSGRSSYNEQFF. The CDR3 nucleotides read TGTGCCAGCAGTTACTCGACTAGCGGGAGGAGCTCCTACAATGAGCAGTTCTTC.

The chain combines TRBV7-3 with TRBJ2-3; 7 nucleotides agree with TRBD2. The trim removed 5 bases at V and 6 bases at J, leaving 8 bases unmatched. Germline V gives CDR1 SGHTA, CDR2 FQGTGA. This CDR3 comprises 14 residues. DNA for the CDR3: TGTGCCAGCAGCCCCACTGACGGGGGGGATACGCAGTATTTT. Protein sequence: CASSPTDGGDTQYF.

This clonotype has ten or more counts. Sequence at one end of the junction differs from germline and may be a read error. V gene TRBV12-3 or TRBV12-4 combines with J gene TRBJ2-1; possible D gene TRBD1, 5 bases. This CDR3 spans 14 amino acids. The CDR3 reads CASTLSPRGNEQFF. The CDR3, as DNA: TGTGCCAGCACTTTAAGCCCTAGGGGCAATGAGCAGTTCTTC.

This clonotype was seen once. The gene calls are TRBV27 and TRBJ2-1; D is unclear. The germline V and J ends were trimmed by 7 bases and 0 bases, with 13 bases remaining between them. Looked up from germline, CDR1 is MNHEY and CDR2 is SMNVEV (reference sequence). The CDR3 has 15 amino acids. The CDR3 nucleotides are TGTGCCAGCACGGAAGCCCTTAGCTCCTACAATGAGCAGTTCTTC. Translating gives CASTEALSSYNEQFF.

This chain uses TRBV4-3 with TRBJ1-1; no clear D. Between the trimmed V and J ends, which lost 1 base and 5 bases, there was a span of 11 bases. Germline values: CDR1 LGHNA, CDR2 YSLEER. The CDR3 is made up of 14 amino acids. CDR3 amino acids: CASSQGVAGTEAFF. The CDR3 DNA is TGCGCCAGCAGCCAAGGGGTTGCGGGGACTGAAGCTTTCTTT.

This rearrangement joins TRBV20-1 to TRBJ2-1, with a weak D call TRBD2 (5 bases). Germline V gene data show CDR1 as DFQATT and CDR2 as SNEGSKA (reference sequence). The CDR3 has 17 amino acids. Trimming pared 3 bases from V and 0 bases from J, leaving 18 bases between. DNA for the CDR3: TGCAGTGCTAGGGACTCCCGGAAGTCGATCTCCTACAATGAGCAGTTCTTC. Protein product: CSARDSRKSISYNEQFF.

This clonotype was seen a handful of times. The chain's CDR3 is CASSQGAANTGELFF. The DNA for the CDR3 is TGCGCCAGCAGCCAAGGTGCAGCGAACACCGGGGAGCTGTTTTTT. This rearrangement joins TRBV4-3 to TRBJ2-2; D is uncertain. This CDR3 contains 15 residues. CDR1 and CDR2 from the germline V gene are LGHNA and YSLEER. V dropped 1 base and J dropped 0 bases, with 6 bases sitting between them.